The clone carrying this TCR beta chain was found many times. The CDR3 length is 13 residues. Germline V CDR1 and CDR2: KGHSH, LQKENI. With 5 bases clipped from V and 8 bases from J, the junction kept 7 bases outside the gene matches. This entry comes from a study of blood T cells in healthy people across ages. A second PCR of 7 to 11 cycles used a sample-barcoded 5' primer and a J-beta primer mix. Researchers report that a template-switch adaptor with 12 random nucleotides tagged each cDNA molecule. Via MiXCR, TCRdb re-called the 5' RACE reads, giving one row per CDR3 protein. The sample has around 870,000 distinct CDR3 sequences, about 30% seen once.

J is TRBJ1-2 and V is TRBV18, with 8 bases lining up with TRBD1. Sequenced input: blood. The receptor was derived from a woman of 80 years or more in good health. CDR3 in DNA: TGTGCCAGCTCATCGGACAGGGAAGGAGGCTACACCTTC. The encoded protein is CASSSDREGGYTF.